A selection of T cell receptor beta chains follows, all from one sample in a study of shared clonotypes between healthy human individuals. Some clones are missing from TCRdb's copy, which holds only in-frame ones; the method was immunoSEQ multiplex PCR. The sample has a few million clones, around 92% seen once. The sample was naive CD4+ T cells from PBMCs. These receptors were taken from a man younger than 30 in good health. Some clones in this sample may be carry-over from other donors' samples. The CDR3 runs from the conserved cysteine through the conserved F or W. The order of the fields is V gene, CDR3 protein.

V: TRBV6-5; CDR3: CASSYRVTYTGELFF
V: TRBV6-1; CDR3: CASSQANYEQYF
V: TRBV6-1; CDR3: CASSEGRNNEQFF
V: TRBV28; CDR3: CASRPPGIYEQYF
V: TRBV12-5; CDR3: CASAMTGGTEAFF
V: TRBV28; CDR3: CASSQPYSGKLFF
V: TRBV5-1; CDR3: CASSLPDITTNEKLFF
V: TRBV10-3; CDR3: CAISGLAPTERDTQYF
V: TRBV6-5; CDR3: CASSYRQGPGGYTF
V: TRBV19; CDR3: CASSIRNYGYTF
V: TRBV25-1; CDR3: CASSDPRGADTQYF
V: TRBV28; CDR3: CASSLSTGGGLPRSKNIQYF
V: TRBV5-4; CDR3: CASSFSGTGLSSGNTIYF
V: TRBV2; CDR3: CASTGQGRYYEQYF
V: TRBV6-1; CDR3: CASNPTGRDQPQHF
V: TRBV5-1; CDR3: CASSFGTATDNEQFF
V: TRBV5-1; CDR3: CASSSTGVAGELFF
V: TRBV5-1; CDR3: CASSRGGSGYTGELFF
V: TRBV28; CDR3: CASSSQPNEQFF
V: TRBV5-1; CDR3: CASSFTSGSTDTQYF
V: TRBV2; CDR3: CASSWGKNTEAFF
V: TRBV7-6; CDR3: CASSLGRDRDSQPNEQFF
V: TRBV28; CDR3: CATREPRDIQYF
V: TRBV10-2; CDR3: CASSESHRSWDGYTF
V: TRBV19; CDR3: CASSILGQFMNTEAFF
V: TRBV5-1; CDR3: CASSELGTTNNEQFF
V: TRBV2; CDR3: CASRSTGTSTDTQYF
V: TRBV28; CDR3: CASSSGPSFPRGYTF
V: TRBV6-5; CDR3: CASSYSNQAGNTEAFF
V: TRBV27; CDR3: CASSRRDRNLSGEQFF
V: TRBV9; CDR3: CASSPDPTGGHLAQHF
V: TRBV28; CDR3: CASSLPNMGNTEAFF
V: TRBV6-6; CDR3: CASRRTAFSYEQYF
V: TRBV10-2; CDR3: CASSELRTGELFF
V: TRBV29-1; CDR3: CSVDWLAGYNEQFF
V: TRBV5-1; CDR3: CASSLRQGSYEQYF
V: TRBV27; CDR3: CASSFSGSSYNEQFF
V: TRBV18; CDR3: CASSRGDNYGYTF
V: TRBV28; CDR3: CASTGHLDTIYF
V: TRBV2; CDR3: CASRVRGMNTEAFF